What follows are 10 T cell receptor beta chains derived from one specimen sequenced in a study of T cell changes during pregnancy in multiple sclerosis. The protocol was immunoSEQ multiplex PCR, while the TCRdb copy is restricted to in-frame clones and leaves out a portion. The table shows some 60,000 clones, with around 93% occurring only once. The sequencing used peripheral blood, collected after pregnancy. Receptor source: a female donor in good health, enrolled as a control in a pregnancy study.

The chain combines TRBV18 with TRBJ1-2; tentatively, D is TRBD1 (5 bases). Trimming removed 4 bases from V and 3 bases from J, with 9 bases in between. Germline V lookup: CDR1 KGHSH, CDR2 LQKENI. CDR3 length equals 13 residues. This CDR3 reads CASSLGHDYGYTF. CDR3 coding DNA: TGTGCCAGCTCACTTGGACACGACTATGGCTACACCTTC.

CDR3 in DNA: TGCGCCAGCAGTCGAATTCTAGCGACCGGGGAGCTGTTTTTT. It specifies CASSRILATGELFF. The chain uses TRBV5-1 and TRBJ2-2; a possible D gene is TRBD2 (6 bases). CDR1 is SGHRS and CDR2 is YFSETQ in the germline V gene. The ends were cut back, 5 bases at V and 5 bases at J, with 13 bases in the middle. This CDR3 comprises 14 residues.

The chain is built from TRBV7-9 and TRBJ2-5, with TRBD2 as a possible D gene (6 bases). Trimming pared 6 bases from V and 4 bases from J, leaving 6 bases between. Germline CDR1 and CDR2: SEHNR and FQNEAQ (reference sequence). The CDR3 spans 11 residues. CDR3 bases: TGTGCCAGCAGGGGAGGAGAGACCCAGTACTTC. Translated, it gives CASRGGETQYF.

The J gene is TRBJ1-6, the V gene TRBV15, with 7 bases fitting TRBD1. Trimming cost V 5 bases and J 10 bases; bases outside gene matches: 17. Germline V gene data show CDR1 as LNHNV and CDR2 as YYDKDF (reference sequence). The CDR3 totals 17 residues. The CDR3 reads CATSRRTGVLVESPLHF. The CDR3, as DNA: TGTGCCACCAGCCGTCGGACAGGAGTTCTGGTAGAATCACCCCTCCACTTT.

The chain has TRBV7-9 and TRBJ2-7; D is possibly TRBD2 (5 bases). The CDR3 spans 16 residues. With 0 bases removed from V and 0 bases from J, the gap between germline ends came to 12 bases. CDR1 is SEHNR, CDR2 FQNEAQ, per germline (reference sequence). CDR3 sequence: CASSLAASGSSYEQYF. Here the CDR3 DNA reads TGTGCCAGCAGCTTAGCTGCCAGCGGTAGCTCCTACGAGCAGTACTTC.

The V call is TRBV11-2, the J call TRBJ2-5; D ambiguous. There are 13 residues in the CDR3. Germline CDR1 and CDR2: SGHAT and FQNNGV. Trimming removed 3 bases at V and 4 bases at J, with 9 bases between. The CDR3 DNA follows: TGTGCCAGCAGCTTTGGAGCGAGAGAGACCCAGTACTTC. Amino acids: CASSFGARETQYF.

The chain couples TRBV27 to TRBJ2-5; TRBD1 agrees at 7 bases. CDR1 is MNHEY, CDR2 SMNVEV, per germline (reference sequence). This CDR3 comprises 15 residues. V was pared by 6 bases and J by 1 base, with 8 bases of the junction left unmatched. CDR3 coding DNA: TGTGCCAGCAGCGATCGAGGGGGCCTCCAAGAGACCCAGTACTTC. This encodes CASSDRGGLQETQYF.

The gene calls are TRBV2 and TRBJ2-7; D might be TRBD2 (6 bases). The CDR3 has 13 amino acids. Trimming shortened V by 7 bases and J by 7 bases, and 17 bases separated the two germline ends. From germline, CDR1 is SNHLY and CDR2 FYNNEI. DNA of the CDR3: TGTGCCAGCACCGGGGCCCGGGCGGGGGAGCAGTACTTC. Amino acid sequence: CASTGARAGEQYF.

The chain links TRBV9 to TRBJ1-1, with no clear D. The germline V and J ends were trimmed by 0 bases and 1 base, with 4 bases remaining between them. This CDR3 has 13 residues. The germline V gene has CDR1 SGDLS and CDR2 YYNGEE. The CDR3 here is CASSVAGNTEAFF. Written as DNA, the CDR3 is TGTGCCAGCAGCGTAGCAGGGAACACTGAAGCTTTCTTT.

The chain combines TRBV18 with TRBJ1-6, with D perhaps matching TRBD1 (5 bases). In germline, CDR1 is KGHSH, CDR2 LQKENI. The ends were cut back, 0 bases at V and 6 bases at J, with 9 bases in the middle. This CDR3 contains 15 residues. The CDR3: CASSPPQGSNSPLHF. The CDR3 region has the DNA TGTGCCAGCTCACCACCGCAGGGTAGTAATTCACCCCTCCACTTT.